The 6 T cell receptor beta chains in this list originate from one sample, sequenced in a study of radiotherapy plus CTLA-4 blockade in lung cancer. Only in-frame clones appear in the TCRdb table, and some are missing; sequencing was by immunoSEQ multiplex PCR. This sample has some 66,000 clones; over 80% occur once, and the top ten carry about 4%. Sequences were derived from peripheral blood, sampled from a patient treated with radiotherapy plus ipilimumab. Receptors were obtained from a human donor with non-small cell lung cancer who had a partial response to radiotherapy plus ipilimumab.

J is TRBJ1-4 and V is TRBV5-1; 9 bases are shared with TRBD1. The CDR3 loop spans 14 amino acids. Germline V CDR1 and CDR2: SGHRS, YFSETQ. After removal of 5 bases from V and 7 bases from J, the junction contained 6 bases not matched to a gene. Here the CDR3 reads CASRRTGDTEKLFF. The CDR3 DNA reads TGCGCCAGCAGGAGGACAGGGGATACTGAAAAACTGTTTTTT. Looking up the rest from reference TRBV5-1 and TRBJ1-4 gives the full variable domain: KAGVTQTPRYLIKTRGQQVTLSCSPISGHRSVSWYQQTPGQGLQFLFEYFSETQRNKGNFPGRFSGRQFSNSRSEMNVSTLELGDSALYLCASRRTGDTEKLFFGSGTQLSVL.

The genes are TRBV28 and TRBJ2-3; TRBD1 agrees at 10 bases. The V gene's germline CDR1 is MDHEN and CDR2 SYDVKM. The CDR3 runs 16 residues. V lost 3 bases, J lost 7 bases, and 10 bases stayed unmatched. The CDR3: CASSLTGGAGLNTQYF. CDR3 sequence (DNA): TGTGCCAGCAGTTTGACAGGGGGCGCGGGATTAAATACGCAGTATTTT.

The chain combines TRBV28 with TRBJ1-1; D gene uncertain. Germline V CDR1 and CDR2: MDHEN, SYDVKM. The CDR3 sequence is 12 residues long. Trimming shortened V by 6 bases and J by 10 bases, and 15 bases separated the two germline ends. Here the CDR3 DNA reads TGTGCCAGCAGAGACTTGGCCTTGGGAGCTTTCTTT. Translating it yields CASRDLALGAFF.

This rearrangement joins TRBV9 to TRBJ2-1; D is ambiguous. Trimming shortened V by 3 bases and J by 4 bases, and 17 bases separated the two germline ends. Germline values: CDR1 SGDLS, CDR2 YYNGEE. The CDR3 has 16 residues. CDR3: CASSGGLGGSYNEQFF. For the CDR3, the DNA is TGTGCCAGCAGCGGAGGCCTCGGCGGTTCATACAATGAGCAGTTCTTC.

The chain has TRBV29-1 and TRBJ2-3; 10 nucleotides line up with TRBD1. The germline gives CDR1 SQVTM, CDR2 ANQGSEA. V was pared by 4 bases and J by 9 bases, with 13 bases of the junction left unmatched. The CDR3 length is 15 residues. The CDR3 DNA reads TGCAGCGTTGTCACGGGACAGGGGCTCTCAGGCACGCAGTATTTT. Translating gives CSVVTGQGLSGTQYF.

The rearrangement links TRBV18 to TRBJ2-2; TRBD1 matches at 9 bases. The junction had 3 bases not matched to a gene; V was cut back by 3 bases and J by 4 bases. The CDR3 is made up of 15 amino acids. CDR1 KGHSH and CDR2 LQKENI come from the germline V gene. CDR3 protein: CASSPGQGTTGELFF. The CDR3 DNA reads as TGTGCCAGCTCACCGGGACAGGGAACCACCGGGGAGCTGTTTTTT.